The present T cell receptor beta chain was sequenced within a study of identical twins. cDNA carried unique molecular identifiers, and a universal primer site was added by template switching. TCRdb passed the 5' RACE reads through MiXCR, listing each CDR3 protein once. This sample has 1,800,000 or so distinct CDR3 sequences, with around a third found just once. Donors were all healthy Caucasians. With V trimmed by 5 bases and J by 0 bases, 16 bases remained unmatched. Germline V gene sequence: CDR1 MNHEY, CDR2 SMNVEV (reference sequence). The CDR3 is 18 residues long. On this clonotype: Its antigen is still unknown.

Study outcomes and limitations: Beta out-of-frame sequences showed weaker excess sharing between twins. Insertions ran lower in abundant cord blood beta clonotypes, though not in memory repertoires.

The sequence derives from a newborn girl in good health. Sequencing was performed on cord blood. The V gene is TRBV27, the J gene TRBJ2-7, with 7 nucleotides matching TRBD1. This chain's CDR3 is CASSPLRVIRDSSYEQYF. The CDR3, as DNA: TGTGCCAGCAGTCCATTAAGGGTTATCAGGGACAGCTCCTACGAGCAGTACTTC.